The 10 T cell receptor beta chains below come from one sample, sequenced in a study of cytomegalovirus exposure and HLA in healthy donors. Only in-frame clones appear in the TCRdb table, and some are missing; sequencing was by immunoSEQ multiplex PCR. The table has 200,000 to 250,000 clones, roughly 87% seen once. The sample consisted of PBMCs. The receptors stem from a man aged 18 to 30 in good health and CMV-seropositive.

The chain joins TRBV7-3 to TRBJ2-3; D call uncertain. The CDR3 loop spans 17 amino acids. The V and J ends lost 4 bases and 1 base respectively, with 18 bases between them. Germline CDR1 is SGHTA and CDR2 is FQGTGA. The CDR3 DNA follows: TGTGCCAGCAGCTCGTCAGAGTACACTCATGGCACAGATACGCAGTATTTT. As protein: CASSSSEYTHGTDTQYF. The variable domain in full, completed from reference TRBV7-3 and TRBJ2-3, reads GAGVSQTPSNKVTEKGKYVELRCDPISGHTALYWYRQSLGQGPEFLIYFQGTGAADDSGLPNDRFFAVRPEGSVSTLKIQRTERGDSAVYLCASSSSEYTHGTDTQYFGPGTRLTVL.

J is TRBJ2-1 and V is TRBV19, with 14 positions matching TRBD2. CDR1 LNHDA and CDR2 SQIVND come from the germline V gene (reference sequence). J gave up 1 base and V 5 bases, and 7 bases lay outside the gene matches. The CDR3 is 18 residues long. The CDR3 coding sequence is TGTGCCAGTAGTTTCAGACTAGCGGGAGGGGGATCCTACAATGAGCAGTTCTTC. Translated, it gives CASSFRLAGGGSYNEQFF.

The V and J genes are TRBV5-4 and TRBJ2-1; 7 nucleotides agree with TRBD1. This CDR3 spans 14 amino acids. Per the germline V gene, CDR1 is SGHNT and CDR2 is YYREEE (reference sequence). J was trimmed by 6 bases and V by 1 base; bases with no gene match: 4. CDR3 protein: CASSLTGVVNEQFF. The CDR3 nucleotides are TGTGCCAGCAGCTTGACAGGGGTAGTCAATGAGCAGTTCTTC.

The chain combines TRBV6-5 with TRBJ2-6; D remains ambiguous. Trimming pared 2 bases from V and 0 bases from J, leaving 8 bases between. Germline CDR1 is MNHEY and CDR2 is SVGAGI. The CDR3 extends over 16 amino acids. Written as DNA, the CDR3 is TGTGCCAGCAGTTACGGGGTGGCCTCTGGGGCCAACGTCCTGACTTTC. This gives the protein CASSYGVASGANVLTF.

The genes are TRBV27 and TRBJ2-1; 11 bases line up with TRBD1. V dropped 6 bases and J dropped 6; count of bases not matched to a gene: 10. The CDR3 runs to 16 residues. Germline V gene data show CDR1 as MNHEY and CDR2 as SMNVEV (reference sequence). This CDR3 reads CASSLYPGQGGNEQFF. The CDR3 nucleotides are TGTGCCAGCAGCCTTTATCCGGGACAGGGGGGCAATGAGCAGTTCTTC.

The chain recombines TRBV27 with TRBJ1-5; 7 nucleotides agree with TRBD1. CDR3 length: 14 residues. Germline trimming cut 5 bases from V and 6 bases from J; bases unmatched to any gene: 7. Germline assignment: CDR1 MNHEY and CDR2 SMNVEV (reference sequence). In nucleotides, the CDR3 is TGTGCCAGCAGTCCCGGACAGGCCGGTCAGCCCCAGCATTTT. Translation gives CASSPGQAGQPQHF.

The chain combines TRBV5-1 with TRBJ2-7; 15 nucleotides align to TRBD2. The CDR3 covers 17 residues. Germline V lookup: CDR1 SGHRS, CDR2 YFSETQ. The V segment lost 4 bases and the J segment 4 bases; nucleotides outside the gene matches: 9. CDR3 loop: CASSRGLAGGTLYEQYF. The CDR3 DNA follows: TGCGCCAGCAGCCGGGGACTAGCGGGAGGTACATTGTACGAGCAGTACTTC.

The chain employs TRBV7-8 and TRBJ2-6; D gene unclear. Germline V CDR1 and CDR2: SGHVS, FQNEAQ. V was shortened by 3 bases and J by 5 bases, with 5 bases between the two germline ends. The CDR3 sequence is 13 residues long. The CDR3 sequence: CASSFERANVLTF. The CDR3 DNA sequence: TGTGCCAGCAGCTTCGAAAGGGCCAACGTCCTGACTTTC.

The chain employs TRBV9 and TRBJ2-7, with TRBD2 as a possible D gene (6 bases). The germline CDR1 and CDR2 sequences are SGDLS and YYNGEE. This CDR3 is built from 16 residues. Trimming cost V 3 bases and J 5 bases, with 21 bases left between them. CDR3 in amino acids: CASSASFGGRRDEQYF. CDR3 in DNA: TGTGCCAGCAGCGCTTCGTTCGGAGGGAGACGGGACGAGCAGTACTTC.

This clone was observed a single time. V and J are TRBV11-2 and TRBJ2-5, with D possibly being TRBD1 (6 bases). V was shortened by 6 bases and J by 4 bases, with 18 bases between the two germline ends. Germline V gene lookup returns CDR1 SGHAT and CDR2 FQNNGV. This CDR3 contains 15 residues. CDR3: CASSQGIGTGETQYF. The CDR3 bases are TGTGCCAGCAGTCAGGGGATTGGGACGGGAGAGACCCAGTACTTC. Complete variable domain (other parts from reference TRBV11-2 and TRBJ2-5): EAGVAQSPRYKIIEKRQSVAFWCNPISGHATLYWYQQILGQGPKLLIQFQNNGVVDDSQLPKDRFSAERLKGVDSTLKIQPAKLEDSAVYLCASSQGIGTGETQYFGPGTRLLVL.